A selection of T cell receptor beta chains follows, all from one sample in a study of shared clonotypes between healthy human individuals. The method was immunoSEQ multiplex PCR; TCRdb's version includes in-frame clones alone and lacks a portion of them. The sample has some 2 million clones, about 95% seen once. Sequencing used naive CD4+ T cells sorted from blood. All receptors come from a man between 18 and 29 years old in good health. Each CDR3 is given without its conserved first and last residue. Fields, in order: V gene, CDR3 length, J gene, CDR3 protein.

TRBV5-4	12	TRBJ1-2	ASSWTGWAYGYT
TRBV27	12	TRBJ1-2	ASSKLGGQDGYT
TRBV6-5	14	TRBJ2-7	ASSYSRLAGIYEQY
TRBV25-1	11	TRBJ2-6	ASSDGGANVLT
TRBV4-2	16	TRBJ2-3	ASSQDSKRGGSTDTQY
TRBV30	11	TRBJ2-2	AWSYRGTGELF
TRBV5-1	14	TRBJ1-3	ASSLTGQASGNTIY
TRBV11-2	12	TRBJ1-1	ASSYAINTGEAF
TRBV7-2	15	TRBJ1-4	ASSLARTGQGNGKLF
TRBV5-1	11	TRBJ1-2	ASSSGTGGSST
TRBV6-1	12	TRBJ1-1	ASGSGGIGTEAF
TRBV4-3	16	TRBJ2-2	ASSQGRPDRANTGELF
TRBV18	13	TRBJ2-3	ASSPIGDRPDTQY
TRBV5-1	15	TRBJ2-7	ASSKLPTSGSFYEQY
TRBV4-3	13	TRBJ2-3	ASSRTSGSTDTQY
TRBV7-8	12	TRBJ2-7	ASSPYMPLSEQY
TRBV6-5	10	TRBJ2-7	ASTPYPNEQY
TRBV7-2	15	TRBJ2-3	ASSLRLAGPVTDTQY
TRBV30	12	TRBJ1-5	AWSWGRSNQPQH
TRBV11-3	14	TRBJ2-7	ASSALWVGQAYEQY
TRBV2	11	TRBJ2-7	ASKGQDFDEQY
TRBV25-1	12	TRBJ2-7	ASSDPGQSYEQY
TRBV29-1	9	TRBJ1-1	SVEHRTEAF
TRBV28	11	TRBJ2-7	ASSWGGSYEQY
TRBV6-5	13	TRBJ1-2	ASSPMGQGTYGYT
TRBV2	10	TRBJ2-7	ASSYGGREQY
TRBV2	11	TRBJ1-1	ASSGDLNTEAF
TRBV18	14	TRBJ1-1	ASSPLGTGLNTEAF
TRBV6-6	14	TRBJ2-1	ASSYSHYTAYNEQF
TRBV10-3	13	TRBJ2-2	AISPTGVGTGELF
TRBV10-3	10	TRBJ1-1	ATGQVNTEAF
TRBV28	12	TRBJ2-1	ACRARGTYNEQF
TRBV7-9	13	TRBJ1-4	ASSPRDRAGEKLF
TRBV5-1	11	TRBJ1-1	ASSLQGNTEAF
TRBV7-9	14	TRBJ2-3	ASSLAVGASTDTQY
TRBV5-1	11	TRBJ2-7	ASTASPGGEQC
TRBV19	13	TRBJ2-1	ASSIEGLAINEQF